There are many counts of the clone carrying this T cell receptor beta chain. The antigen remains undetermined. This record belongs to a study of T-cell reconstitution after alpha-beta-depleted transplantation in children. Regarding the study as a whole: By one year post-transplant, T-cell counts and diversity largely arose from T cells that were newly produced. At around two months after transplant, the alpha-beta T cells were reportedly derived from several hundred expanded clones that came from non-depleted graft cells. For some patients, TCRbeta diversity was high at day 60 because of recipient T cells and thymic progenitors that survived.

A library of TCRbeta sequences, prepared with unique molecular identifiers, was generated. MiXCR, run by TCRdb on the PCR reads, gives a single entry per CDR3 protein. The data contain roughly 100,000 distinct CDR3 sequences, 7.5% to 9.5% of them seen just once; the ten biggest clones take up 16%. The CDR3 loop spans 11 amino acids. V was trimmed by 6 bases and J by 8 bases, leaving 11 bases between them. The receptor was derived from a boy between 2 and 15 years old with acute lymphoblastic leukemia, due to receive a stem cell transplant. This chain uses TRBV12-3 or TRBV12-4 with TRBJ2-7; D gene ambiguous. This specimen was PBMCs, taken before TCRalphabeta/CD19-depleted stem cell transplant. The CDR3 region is CASSHQGKQYF. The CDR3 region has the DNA TGTGCCAGCAGCCATCAAGGAAAGCAGTACTTC.